The T cell receptor (beta chain) under discussion was sequenced for a study of blood T cell repertoires in COVID-19. The wider study: The analysed material was cDNA or gDNA that came from T cells, B-cell-depleted T cells, or PBMCs.

Original processing notes: Amplification with reference gene primers provided the estimates of nucleated cell counts. Profiled with immunoSEQ multiplex PCR; TCRdb holds only in-frame clones, not every one. Clone size and V and J calls were adopted from that table, with D and trimming inferred from the DNA. The table records fewer than 700,000 clones, around nine tenths of them present only once. The specimen sequenced was peripheral blood. The origin of this receptor is a woman aged 50 to 60 with COVID-19, enrolled during active disease.

The DNA for the CDR3 is TGTGCCCGGGCTAGCGGGTCCTACAATGAGCAGTTCTTC. Its protein is CARASGSYNEQFF. V usage is TRBV30 and J usage is TRBJ2-1; 8 nucleotides align to TRBD2. The V and J ends lost 8 bases and 1 base, in that order; junction bases with no gene match: 4. This CDR3 is built from 13 residues. Germline loops: CDR1 GTSNPN, CDR2 SVGIG (reference sequence).